This T cell receptor (beta chain) was captured by sequencing in a study of cytomegalovirus exposure and HLA in healthy donors. The PCR had 60 Vbeta and 13 Jbeta primers. Libraries were prepared by immunoSEQ multiplex PCR; TCRdb keeps only in-frame clonotypes and omits some of them. The sample has 63,000 or so clones, around 79% seen once. Overall study findings and caveats: Reports described diagnosis of cytomegalovirus status by the classifier as highly specific and sensitive.

In its sample, this clone was seen a few times. What it binds is unknown. The CDR3 totals 13 residues. With 2 bases removed from V and 5 bases from J, the gap between germline ends came to 6 bases. Looked up from germline, CDR1 is SNHLY and CDR2 is FYNNEI. The chain is built from TRBV2 and TRBJ2-2; D possibly corresponds to TRBD2 (5 bases). The sample consisted of PBMCs. This clonotype originated in a woman aged 25 to 39 in good health and CMV-seropositive. The CDR3 is CASSERETGELFF. In nucleotides, the CDR3 is TGTGCCAGCAGTGAAAGGGAGACCGGGGAGCTGTTTTTT.